The 5 T cell receptor beta chains below were found in one sample sequenced in a study of shared clonotypes between healthy human individuals. This table comes from immunoSEQ multiplex PCR, and its TCRdb copy is limited to in-frame clones, with some not included. This repertoire shows around 2.3 million clones, around 95% found once; its top ten account for around 0.13%. Sequenced input: naive CD4+ T cells sorted from blood. The subset is: CD45RA+ positively selected. The source is a man between 18 and 35 years old in good health.

V usage is TRBV6-1 and J usage is TRBJ2-4; 9 positions agree with TRBD1. Trimming took 2 bases from V and 2 from J; bases not matched to a gene: 4. CDR1 is MNHNS, CDR2 SASEGT, per germline. The CDR3 spans 16 residues. In DNA, the CDR3 is TGTGCCAGCAGTGAATGGGACAGGGCGACCAAAAACATTCAGTACTTC. This sequence encodes CASSEWDRATKNIQYF.

The chain carries TRBV7-8 and TRBJ2-1, with 9 bases fitting TRBD1. The J segment lost 0 bases and the V segment lost 6 bases, leaving 3 bases of the junction unmatched. Germline lookup yields CDR1 SGHVS and CDR2 FQNEAQ. CDR3 length: 15 residues. The CDR3 protein is CASRPTGGSYNEQFF. CDR3 nucleotides: TGTGCCAGCAGACCGACAGGGGGCTCCTACAATGAGCAGTTCTTC.

This clone has just one count. The V call is TRBV9, the J call TRBJ2-1, with TRBD2 identical over 13 bases. The J segment lost 4 bases and the V segment lost 4 bases, leaving 8 bases of the junction unmatched. CDR3 length: 17 residues. Germline CDR1 and CDR2: SGDLS and YYNGEE. The CDR3 region is CASSPGLAGRLYNEQFF. The CDR3 DNA sequence: TGTGCCAGCAGCCCGGGACTAGCGGGAAGACTATACAATGAGCAGTTCTTC.

The chain employs TRBV5-1 and TRBJ1-1; no reliable D call. The germline gives CDR1 SGHRS, CDR2 YFSETQ. V was pared by 3 bases and J by 1 base, with 13 bases between. This CDR3 is built from 15 residues. CDR3 protein: CASSWAPGQNTEAFF. The CDR3 nucleotides are TGCGCCAGCAGCTGGGCCCCCGGGCAGAACACTGAAGCTTTCTTT.

The genes are TRBV28 and TRBJ1-5; 7 positions agree with TRBD1. The germline V gene encodes CDR1 MDHEN and CDR2 SYDVKM. V trimming: 3 bases; J trimming: 0 bases; junction bases outside the gene matches: 8. This CDR3 has 17 amino acids. The CDR3 sequence: CASSFAGRQGSNQPQHF. CDR3 nucleotide sequence: TGTGCCAGCAGTTTCGCTGGGCGACAGGGTAGCAATCAGCCCCAGCATTTT.